The rows below give T cell receptor beta chains drawn from one sample of a study of T cell repertoires in cytomegalovirus infection. No antigens are known for them. In TCRdb, the reads were re-called with MiXCR into one record per CDR3 protein. The sample lists fewer than 650,000 distinct CDR3 sequences; 40% were seen once. This specimen consisted of cultured PBMCs, obtained from culture after CMV antigen stimulation. These receptors originate from a human donor in good health (CMV status not recorded). Some clones in this sample may be carry-over from other donors' samples. Each CDR3 is given with its conserved first and last residue. Fields, in order: V gene, D gene, clone size, J gene, CDR3 DNA, CDR3 protein. A D gene is named only where the DNA matches it firmly. Clone size appears in some rows only: once, few, many, or a class for an expanded clone.

TRBV7-2,NA,few,TRBJ2-3,TGTGCCAGCAGCTTAGCAGCTCAAAGAGGAGGTACGCAGTATTTT,CASSLAAQRGGTQYF
TRBV7-2,NA,few,TRBJ2-5,TGTGCCAGCACCCGGGGGGCAGCACAAGAGACCCAGTACTTC,CASTRGAAQETQYF
TRBV20-1,NA,NA,TRBJ2-7,TGCAGTGTTCGACAGGCGGGTGCCTACGAGCAGTACTTC,CSVRQAGAYEQYF
TRBV15,NA,NA,TRBJ2-7,TGTGCCACCAGCAGGGCCCTCTTGGCATTGAGGAACGAGCAGTACTTC,CATSRALLALRNEQYF
TRBV7-9,TRBD1,many,TRBJ2-2,TGTGCCAGCAGCCCAAGACAGGGGGCGAACACCGGGGAGCTGTTTTTT,CASSPRQGANTGELFF
TRBV6-1,TRBD1,few,TRBJ1-5,TGTGCCAGCAGTGCGTATTCGACAGGGGGGGGATACAATCAGCCCCAGCATTTT,CASSAYSTGGGYNQPQHF
TRBV19,NA,NA,TRBJ2-7,TGTGCCAGTAGCGATTGGCAGGGTCGTTCCGAGCAGTACTTC,CASSDWQGRSEQYF
TRBV7-2,NA,NA,TRBJ1-1,TGTGCCAGCAGCTCGGGCCTATTTGGAACTGAAGCTTTCTTT,CASSSGLFGTEAFF
TRBV10-3,NA,NA,TRBJ2-1,TGTGCCATCAGTGAGGGGGACGGCTACAATGAGCAGTTCTTC,CAISEGDGYNEQFF
TRBV10-3,NA,few,TRBJ1-1,TGTGCCATCAGTGAGCCCGCTGGGAACACTGAAGCTTTCTTT,CAISEPAGNTEAFF
TRBV25-1,NA,NA,TRBJ2-7,TGTGCCAGCATGGGCGGGGGCGGCGAGCAGTACTTC,CASMGGGGEQYF
TRBV7-6,TRBD2,few,TRBJ2-3,TGTGCCAGCAGCTCTACTAGCGGGGGGCCGGATACGCAGTATTTT,CASSSTSGGPDTQYF
TRBV7-2,TRBD2,NA,TRBJ2-7,TGTGCCAGCAGCTTAGCACTAGCGGACTCCTACGAGCAGTACTTC,CASSLALADSYEQYF
TRBV6-1,NA,NA,TRBJ2-1,TGTGCCAGCAGTGCCTTACAGGGTAATGACCAGTTCTTC,CASSALQGNDQFF
TRBV7-4,NA,few,TRBJ2-1,TGTGCCAGCAGCCCCGAGGGTAGCGGACGATACAATGAGCAGTTCTTC,CASSPEGSGRYNEQFF
TRBV7-2,NA,many,TRBJ2-2,TGTGCCAGCAGCTTAATTCTGGGCAGGGTAGCCGGGGAGCTGTTTTTT,CASSLILGRVAGELFF
TRBV7-9,NA,few,TRBJ2-3,TGTGCCAGCAGCTTAGGACCGGAGGCCGGTACGCAGTATTTT,CASSLGPEAGTQYF
TRBV11-2,TRBD1,NA,TRBJ2-1,TGTGCCAGCAACCGGGACAGAGCCTACAATGAGCGGTTCTTC,CASNRDRAYNERFF
TRBV7-6,NA,few,TRBJ2-1,TGTGCCAGCAGCTTTGGACTGGGTGAGCAGTTCTTC,CASSFGLGEQFF
TRBV27,NA,few,TRBJ2-7,TGTGCCAGCAGTTTCCAGGGTGTGGGGGAATCCCACGAGCAGTACTTC,CASSFQGVGESHEQYF
TRBV12-5,NA,NA,TRBJ2-1,TGTGCTAGTGGTTTCTACGGTGACAATGAGCAGCTCTTC,CASGFYGDNEQLF
TRBV23-1,NA,NA,TRBJ1-6,TGCGCCAGCAGTCTTATAGAGCCCCTCCACTTT,CASSLIEPLHF
TRBV7-2,NA,many,TRBJ1-6,TGTGCCAGCAGCCCCGGGACCAAAGTCTTTCATTCACCCCTCCACTTT,CASSPGTKVFHSPLHF
TRBV7-2,TRBD1,many,TRBJ2-5,TGTGCCAGCAGCTATGACAGGGCCGAGACCCAGTACTTC,CASSYDRAETQYF
TRBV15,TRBD2,NA,TRBJ2-3,TGTGCCACCACCGCTAGCGGGAGGAGTACAGATACGCAGTATTTT,CATTASGRSTDTQYF
TRBV7-2,NA,few,TRBJ2-7,TGTGCCAGCGGACGAGGCGAGCAGTACTTC,CASGRGEQYF